The clone carrying this TCR beta chain was recorded a few times. Its antigen is not known. This sample is part of a study of T cells after yellow fever vaccination. In the study overall: Preparation of the low-cell-number fractions used SMART-Seq v4 Ultra Low Input. Study-level findings and limits: Faster peaking, at day 5 versus 15, marked a secondary response that was weaker. Subsequent booster samples again held most clones from primary vaccination (around 96% CD4, just under 90% CD8).

The germline gives CDR1 SGHNT, CDR2 YYREEE (reference sequence). CDR3 length equals 16 residues. V was shortened by 0 bases and J by 0 bases, with 10 bases between the two germline ends. Universal primer sites and UMIs were introduced during 5'RACE template-switching synthesis of TCR cDNA. TCRdb recomputed calls from the 5' RACE reads with MiXCR, one row per CDR3 protein. The sample includes under 550,000 distinct CDR3 sequences, less than 25% of them seen just once. The starting material was PBMCs, obtained approximately 20 days after the first yellow fever vaccination. The clonotype was recovered from a man between 18 and 35 years old who received the YFV17D yellow fever vaccine. The chain combines TRBV5-4 with TRBJ1-3, with D unclear. The CDR3 DNA follows: TGTGCCAGCAGCTTGGGGCACCAGAGCTCTGGAAACACCATATATTTT. Protein sequence: CASSLGHQSSGNTIYF.